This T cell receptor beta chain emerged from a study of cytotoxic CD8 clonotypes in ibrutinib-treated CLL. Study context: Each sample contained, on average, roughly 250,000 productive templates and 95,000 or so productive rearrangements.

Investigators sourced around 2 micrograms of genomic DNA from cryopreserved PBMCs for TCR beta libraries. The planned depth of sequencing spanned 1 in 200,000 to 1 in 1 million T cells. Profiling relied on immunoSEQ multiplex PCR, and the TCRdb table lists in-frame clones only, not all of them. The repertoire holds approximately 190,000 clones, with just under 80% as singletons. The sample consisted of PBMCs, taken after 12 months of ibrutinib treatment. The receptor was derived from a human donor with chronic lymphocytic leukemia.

CDR3 protein: CASSLDRERAYGYTF. The CDR3 DNA follows: TGCGCCAGCAGCTTGGACAGGGAACGGGCCTATGGCTACACCTTC. J is TRBJ1-2 and V is TRBV5-1; TRBD1 is a possible D gene (6 bases). The CDR3 has 15 amino acids. Between the trimmed V and J ends, which lost 0 bases and 4 bases, there was a span of 13 bases. CDR1 and CDR2 from the germline V gene are SGHRS and YFSETQ. The whole variable domain, filled in from reference TRBV5-1 and TRBJ1-2, reads KAGVTQTPRYLIKTRGQQVTLSCSPISGHRSVSWYQQTPGQGLQFLFEYFSETQRNKGNFPGRFSGRQFSNSRSEMNVSTLELGDSALYLCASSLDRERAYGYTFGSGTRLTVV.